The present TCR beta chain was sequenced within a study of blood T cell repertoires in COVID-19. Using immunoSEQ multiplex PCR, the repertoire was profiled, and TCRdb retains in-frame clones only, with some absent. The sample includes 190,000 or so clones, about 90% of them seen just once. Germline V CDR1 and CDR2: LNHNV, YYDKDF (reference sequence). Losses at the gene ends were 3 bases for V and 5 bases for J; bases not matched to a gene: 9. The CDR3 sequence is 18 residues long. This sequence was found in a woman aged 25-40 years who had recovered from COVID-19. The sequenced material came from PBMCs or T cells enriched from blood (not recorded which). The rearrangement joins TRBV15 to TRBJ2-5; the match to TRBD2 covers 16 bases. This chain's CDR3 is CATSSPGTSGGAEETQYF. The CDR3 region has the DNA TGTGCCACCAGCAGTCCCGGGACTAGCGGGGGGGCCGAGGAGACCCAGTACTTC.